This TCR beta chain stems from a study of blood T cell repertoires in COVID-19. Study information: PBMCs, B-cell-depleted T cells, or T cells were the source of the cDNA or gDNA that made up the material.

Germline V gives CDR1 KGHSH, CDR2 LQKENI. This CDR3 spans 17 amino acids. After removal of 3 bases from V and 5 bases from J, the junction contained 12 bases not matched to a gene. Original processing notes: It was from reference gene primer amplification that nucleated cell counts were estimated. Produced via immunoSEQ multiplex PCR; TCRdb's table is partial and in-frame only. The DNA was the basis for D and trimming; V, J and clone size are from that table. This table has more than 40,000 clones, roughly four fifths appearing once. V and J are TRBV18 and TRBJ2-5, with 10 bases identical to TRBD2. The sequence derives from a human donor with acute or convalescent COVID-19. The donor label of this sample is uncertain. The sample taken for sequencing was peripheral blood. CDR3 bases: TGTGCCAGCTCACCTACCACTAGCGGGATAGGTAGCGAGACCCAGTACTTC. Translating gives CASSPTTSGIGSETQYF.